The rows below give T cell receptor beta chains drawn from one sample of a study of CD8 T cells in Susac syndrome. Using its own MiXCR run on the immunoSEQ multiplex PCR reads, TCRdb lists one record per CDR3 protein. The sample consists of approximately 100,000 distinct CDR3 sequences, 94% of them appearing once. The sample comprised CD8+ T cells from PBMCs. Every receptor here comes from a human donor with Susac syndrome. The CDR3 runs from the conserved cysteine through the conserved F or W.

j_call | v_call | cdr3_aa
TRBJ2-7 | TRBV6-2/TRBV6-3 | CASSYDPSYEQYF
TRBJ2-4 | TRBV7-9 | CASSGPTGTKNIQYF
TRBJ2-2 | TRBV20-1 | CSGEANTGELFF
TRBJ2-3 | TRBV12-3/TRBV12-4 | CASSLGGGFSTDTQYF
TRBJ1-6 | TRBV9 | CASSVGEGGSPLHF
TRBJ1-1 | TRBV14 | CASSQSDADTEAFF
TRBJ2-5 | TRBV3-1 | CASSQDWETQYF
TRBJ1-2 | TRBV6-1 | CASSALGYTF
TRBJ2-7 | TRBV4-1 | CASSQAQGAYEQYF
TRBJ1-4 | TRBV6-6 | CASKDSFNEKLFF
TRBJ2-7 | TRBV27 | CASSFSSGGYEQYF
TRBJ2-3 | TRBV9 | CASSEEGSRATDTQYF
TRBJ2-2 | TRBV7-9 | CASRDPGNTGELFF
TRBJ2-7 | TRBV2 | CASKAGGSSYEQYF
TRBJ1-2 | TRBV9 | CASSVEQGPGYTF
TRBJ2-3 | TRBV6-6 | CASSSLAVTDTQYF
TRBJ2-2 | TRBV7-3 | CASSSYRGSAGELFF
TRBJ1-1 | TRBV6-5 | CASSYSGSRRVNTEAFF
TRBJ2-7 | TRBV7-6 | CASSPRLIGSSYEQYF
TRBJ2-1 | TRBV20-1 | CSAGTTSSYNEQFF
TRBJ2-5 | TRBV27 | CASGDKRGEETQYF
TRBJ1-2 | TRBV7-9 | CASSTNDGVKIGDGYTF
TRBJ2-7 | TRBV13 | CASSSGQDPEQYF
TRBJ1-2 | TRBV27 | CASSPGAGGYGYTF
TRBJ2-5 | TRBV20-1 | CSARDDRGQETQYF
TRBJ2-6 | TRBV6-1 | CASSSRQHPVSSGANVLTF
TRBJ1-2 | TRBV13 | CASSSDRFGYTF
TRBJ1-4 | TRBV14 | CASSPTDEKLFF
TRBJ2-7 | TRBV12-3/TRBV12-4 | CASLGTDLRDEQYF
TRBJ2-4 | TRBV12-3/TRBV12-4 | CASSLEGENIQYF
TRBJ2-1 | TRBV6-2/TRBV6-3 | CASSAPGGVAYNEQFF
TRBJ1-4 | TRBV6-5 | CASSWILEKLFF
TRBJ2-6 | TRBV27 | CASSLSGPPGANVLTF
TRBJ1-1 | TRBV29-1 | CSVEGTGGMNTEAFF
TRBJ2-2 | TRBV6-1 | CASSGSYTGELFF
TRBJ2-3 | TRBV7-7 | CASSLTSLADTQYF
TRBJ2-2 | TRBV6-1 | CASSEDRSNTGELFF
TRBJ2-1 | TRBV29-1 | CSVEDRYNEQFF
TRBJ2-1 | TRBV7-9 | CASITSNGRVNNEQFF
TRBJ1-2 | TRBV7-9 | CASSLGDTYGYTF
TRBJ2-3 | TRBV20-1 | CSARPRGGQDFDTQYF
TRBJ2-7 | TRBV5-1 | CASSREGQASSYEQYF
TRBJ2-1 | TRBV5-5 | CASIRWEASNEQFF
TRBJ1-3 | TRBV18 | CASSPGEPSGNTIYF
TRBJ2-6 | TRBV7-2 | CASSYLSGANVLTF
TRBJ1-1 | TRBV27 | CASSPGGLTEAFF
TRBJ2-3 | TRBV12-3/TRBV12-4 | CASSPSAGFSTDTQYF
TRBJ2-7 | TRBV2 | CASTQTRDRGAEQYF
TRBJ1-6 | TRBV7-3 | CASSGDRIPFPHSPLHF
TRBJ2-1 | TRBV9 | CASSVESGGYNEQFF
TRBJ2-7 | TRBV10-3 | CAISEAGGSYEQYF
TRBJ1-1 | TRBV7-9 | CASAGQGAPPNTEAFF
TRBJ2-3 | TRBV29-1 | CSVAWTGLTDTQYF
TRBJ2-1 | TRBV9 | CASSEPPGQGNEQFF
TRBJ2-7 | TRBV5-6 | CASSLGGRGEQYF
TRBJ2-3 | TRBV20-1 | CSAQGSGPGDTQYF
TRBJ2-5 | TRBV11-2 | CASTSLGLPPGTQYF
TRBJ2-7 | TRBV7-8 | CASSMGPQSYEQYF
TRBJ2-3 | TRBV14 | CASSQARTDTQYF
TRBJ1-1 | TRBV5-6 | CASSLGGPTEAFF